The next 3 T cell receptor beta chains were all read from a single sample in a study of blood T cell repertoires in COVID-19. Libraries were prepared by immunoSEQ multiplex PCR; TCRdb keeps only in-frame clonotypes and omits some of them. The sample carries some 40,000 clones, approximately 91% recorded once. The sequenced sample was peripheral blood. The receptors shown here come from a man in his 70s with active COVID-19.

The CDR3 sequence: CASSLETGGYEQYF. In DNA form, the CDR3 reads TGTGCCAGCAGCTTAGAGACAGGGGGTTACGAGCAGTACTTC. The chain has TRBV11-2 and TRBJ2-7, with 9 bases matching TRBD1. Germline CDR1 is SGHAT and CDR2 is FQNNGV. The CDR3 has 14 amino acids. The trim removed 0 bases at V and 4 bases at J, leaving 1 base unmatched. Full variable domain (remainder filled in from reference TRBV11-2 and TRBJ2-7): EAGVAQSPRYKIIEKRQSVAFWCNPISGHATLYWYQQILGQGPKLLIQFQNNGVVDDSQLPKDRFSAERLKGVDSTLKIQPAKLEDSAVYLCASSLETGGYEQYFGPGTRLTVT.

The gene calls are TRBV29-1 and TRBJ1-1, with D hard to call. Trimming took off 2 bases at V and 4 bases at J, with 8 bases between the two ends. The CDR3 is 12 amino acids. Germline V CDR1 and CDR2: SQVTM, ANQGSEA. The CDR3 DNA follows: TGCAGCGTTGAACGTTTTAGCACTGAAGCTTTCTTT. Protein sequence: CSVERFSTEAFF.

CDR3 protein: CASSQETGGEKLFF. In DNA form, the CDR3 reads TGTGCCAGCAGCCAAGAGACAGGGGGTGAAAAACTGTTTTTT. V gene TRBV14 combines with J gene TRBJ1-4; 9 bases fit TRBD1. Trimming removed 0 bases from V and 7 bases from J; junction bases left unmatched: 0. Per germline, CDR1 SGHDN and CDR2 FVKESK. The CDR3 has 14 amino acids.